This T cell receptor (beta chain) was identified in a study of patients and donors after allogeneic stem cell transplantation. This clonotype was picked up a small number of times. Germline values: CDR1 DFQATT, CDR2 SNEGSKA (reference sequence). The CDR3 extends over 14 amino acids. V was shortened by 1 base and J by 4 bases, with 11 bases between the two germline ends. TCRdb re-called the RT-PCR reads with MiXCR, one entry per CDR3 protein. The profile shows around 23,000 distinct CDR3 sequences, roughly 30% of them singletons. Sample: blood, either unsorted or a sorted T cell fraction (not recorded which). The TCR sequence derives from a human donor who was either an allogeneic HSCT recipient or a stem cell or donor lymphocyte infusion donor (not recorded which). It is not recorded whose cells these are; they may come from a transplant donor. This chain joins TRBV20-1 and TRBJ1-3; D not resolved. CDR3 DNA sequence: TGCAGTGCTAGAGCCCGCCCGTTCGGAAACACCATATATTTT. This codes for CSARARPFGNTIYF.